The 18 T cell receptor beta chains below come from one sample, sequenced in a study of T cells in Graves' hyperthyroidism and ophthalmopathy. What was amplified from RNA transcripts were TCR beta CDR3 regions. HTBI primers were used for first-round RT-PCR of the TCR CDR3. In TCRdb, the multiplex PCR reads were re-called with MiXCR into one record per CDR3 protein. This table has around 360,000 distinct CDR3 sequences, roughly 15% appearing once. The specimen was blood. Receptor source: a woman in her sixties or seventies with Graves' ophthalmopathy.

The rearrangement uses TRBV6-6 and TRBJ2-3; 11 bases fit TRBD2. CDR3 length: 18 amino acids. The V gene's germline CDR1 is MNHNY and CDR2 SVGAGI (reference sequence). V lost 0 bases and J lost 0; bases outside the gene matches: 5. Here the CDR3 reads CASSYSPGLADSTDTQYF. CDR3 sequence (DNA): TGTGCCAGCAGTTACTCGCCGGGACTAGCGGATAGCACAGATACGCAGTATTTT.

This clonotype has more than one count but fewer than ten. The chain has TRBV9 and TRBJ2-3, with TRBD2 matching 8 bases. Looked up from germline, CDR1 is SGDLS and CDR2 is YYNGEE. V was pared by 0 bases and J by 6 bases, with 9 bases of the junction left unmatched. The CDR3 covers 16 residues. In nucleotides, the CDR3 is TGTGCCAGCAGCGTAGTGGCGGGAGGCGATGGGGATACGCAGTATTTT. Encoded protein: CASSVVAGGDGDTQYF.

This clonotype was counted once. The chain's CDR3 is CASSLRPSAAYNEQFF. CDR3 coding DNA: TGCGCCAGCAGCTTGAGGCCCAGCGCTGCCTACAATGAGCAGTTCTTC. The rearrangement uses TRBV5-1 and TRBJ2-1; no firm D call. Germline V gene lookup returns CDR1 SGHRS and CDR2 YFSETQ. Trimming left V 1 base short and J 2 bases short, with 13 bases between. This CDR3 has 16 amino acids.

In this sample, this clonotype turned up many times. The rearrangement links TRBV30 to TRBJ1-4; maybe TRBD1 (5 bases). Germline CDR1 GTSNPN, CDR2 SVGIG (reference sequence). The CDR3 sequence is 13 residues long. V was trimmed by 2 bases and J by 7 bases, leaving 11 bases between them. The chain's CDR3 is CAWSTGLGEKLFF. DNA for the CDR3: TGTGCCTGGAGTACAGGCCTTGGTGAAAAACTGTTTTTT.

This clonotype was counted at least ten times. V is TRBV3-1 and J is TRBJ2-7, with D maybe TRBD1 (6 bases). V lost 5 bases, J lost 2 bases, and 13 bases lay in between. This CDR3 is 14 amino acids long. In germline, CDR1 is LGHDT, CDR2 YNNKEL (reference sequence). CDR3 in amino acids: CASSSGTRTYEQYF. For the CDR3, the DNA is TGTGCCAGCAGCTCCGGGACACGGACCTACGAGCAGTACTTC.

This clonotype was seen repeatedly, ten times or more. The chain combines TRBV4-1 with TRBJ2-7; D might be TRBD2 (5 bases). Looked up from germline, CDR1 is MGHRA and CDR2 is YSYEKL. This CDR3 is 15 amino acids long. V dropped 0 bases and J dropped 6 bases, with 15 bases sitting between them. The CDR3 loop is CASSQDLASYSEQYF. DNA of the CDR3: TGCGCCAGCAGCCAAGATCTGGCTAGCTATAGCGAGCAGTACTTC.

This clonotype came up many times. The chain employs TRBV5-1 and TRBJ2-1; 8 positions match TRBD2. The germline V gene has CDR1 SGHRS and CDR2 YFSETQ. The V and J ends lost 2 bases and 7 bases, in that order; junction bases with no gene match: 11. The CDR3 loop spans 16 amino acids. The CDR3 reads CASSFMDGRAGNEQFF. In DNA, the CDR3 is TGCGCCAGCAGCTTCATGGACGGGAGGGCCGGGAATGAGCAGTTCTTC.

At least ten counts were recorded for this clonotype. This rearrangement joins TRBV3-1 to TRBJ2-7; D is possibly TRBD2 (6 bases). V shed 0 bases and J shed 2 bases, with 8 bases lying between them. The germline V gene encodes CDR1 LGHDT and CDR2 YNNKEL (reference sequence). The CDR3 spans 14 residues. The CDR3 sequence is CASSQEGRTYEQYF. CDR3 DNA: TGTGCCAGCAGCCAAGAGGGGAGGACCTACGAGCAGTACTTC.

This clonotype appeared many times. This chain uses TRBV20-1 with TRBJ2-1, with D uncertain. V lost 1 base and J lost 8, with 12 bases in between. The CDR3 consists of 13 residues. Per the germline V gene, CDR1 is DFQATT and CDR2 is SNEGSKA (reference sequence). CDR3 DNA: TGCAGTGCTAGAGTCCAATGGGCGGATGAGCAGTTCTTC. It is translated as CSARVQWADEQFF.

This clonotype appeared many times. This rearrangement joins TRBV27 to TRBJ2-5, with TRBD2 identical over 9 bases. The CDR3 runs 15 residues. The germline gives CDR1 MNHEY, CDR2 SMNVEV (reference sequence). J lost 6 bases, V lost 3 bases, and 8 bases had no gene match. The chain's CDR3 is CASSFGLAGSQTQYF. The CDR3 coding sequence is TGTGCCAGCAGTTTCGGTCTAGCGGGGTCCCAGACCCAGTACTTC.

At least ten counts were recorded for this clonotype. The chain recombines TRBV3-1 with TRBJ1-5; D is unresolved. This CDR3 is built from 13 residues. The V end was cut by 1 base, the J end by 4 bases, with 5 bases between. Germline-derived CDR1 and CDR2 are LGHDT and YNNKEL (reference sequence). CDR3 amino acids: CASSQGGNQPQHF. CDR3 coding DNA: TGTGCCAGCAGCCAAGGAGGGAATCAGCCCCAGCATTTT.

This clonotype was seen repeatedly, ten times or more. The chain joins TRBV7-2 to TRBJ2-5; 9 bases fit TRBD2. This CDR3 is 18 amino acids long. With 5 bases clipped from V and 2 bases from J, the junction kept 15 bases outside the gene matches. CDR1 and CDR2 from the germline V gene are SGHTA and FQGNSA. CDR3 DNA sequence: TGTGCCAGCAGCCCTCGCGGGGCTTGGCGGGAGGGGCAAGAGACCCAGTACTTC. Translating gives CASSPRGAWREGQETQYF.

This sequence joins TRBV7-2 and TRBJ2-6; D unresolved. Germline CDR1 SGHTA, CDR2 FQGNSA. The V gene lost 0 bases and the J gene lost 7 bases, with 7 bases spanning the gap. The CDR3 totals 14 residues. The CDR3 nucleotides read TGTGCCAGCAGCTTAGCGGGCAGAGCCAACGTCCTGACTTTC. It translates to CASSLAGRANVLTF. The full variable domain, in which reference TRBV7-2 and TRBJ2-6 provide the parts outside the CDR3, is GAGVSQSPSNKVTEKGKDVELRCDPISGHTALYWYRQSLGQGLEFLIYFQGNSAPDKSGLPSDRFSAERTGGSVSTLTIQRTQQEDSAVYLCASSLAGRANVLTFGAGSRLTVL.

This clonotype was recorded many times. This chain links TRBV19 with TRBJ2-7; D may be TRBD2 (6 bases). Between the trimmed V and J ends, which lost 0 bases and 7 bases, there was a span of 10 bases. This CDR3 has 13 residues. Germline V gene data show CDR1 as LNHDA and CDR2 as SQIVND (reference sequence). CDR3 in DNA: TGTGCCAGTAGTATAGATTTCGCGGGGGAGCAGTACTTC. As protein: CASSIDFAGEQYF.

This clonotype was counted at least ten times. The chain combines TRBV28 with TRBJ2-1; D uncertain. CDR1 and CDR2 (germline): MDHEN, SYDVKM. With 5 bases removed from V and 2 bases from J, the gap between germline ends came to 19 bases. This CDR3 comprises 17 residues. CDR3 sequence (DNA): TGTGCCAGCAGTCCAATTTTTCAGAAGACTCCCTACAATGAGCAGTTCTTC. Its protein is CASSPIFQKTPYNEQFF.

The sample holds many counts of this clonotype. CDR3 sequence: CASSPPGDEAFF. CDR3 coding DNA: TGCGCCAGCAGCCCCCCGGGAGACGAAGCTTTCTTT. V is TRBV5-1 and J is TRBJ1-1; D is ambiguous. The germline CDR1 and CDR2 sequences are SGHRS and YFSETQ. V was trimmed by 4 bases and J by 8 bases, leaving 12 bases between them. The CDR3 loop spans 12 amino acids.

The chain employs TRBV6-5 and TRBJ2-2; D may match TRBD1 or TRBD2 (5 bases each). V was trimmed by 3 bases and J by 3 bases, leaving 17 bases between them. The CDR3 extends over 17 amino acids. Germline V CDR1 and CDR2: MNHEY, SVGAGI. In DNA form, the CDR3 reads TGTGCCAGCAGTTATTCCGGGACCCACATGTACACCGGGGAGCTGTTTTTT. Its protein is CASSYSGTHMYTGELFF.

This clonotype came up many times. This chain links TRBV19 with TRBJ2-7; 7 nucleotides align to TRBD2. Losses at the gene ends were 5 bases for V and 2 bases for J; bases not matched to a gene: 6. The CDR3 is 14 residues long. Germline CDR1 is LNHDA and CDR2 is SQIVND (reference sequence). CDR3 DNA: TGTGCCAGTAGTCTAGCGGAAACTACCTACGAGCAGTACTTC. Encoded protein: CASSLAETTYEQYF.